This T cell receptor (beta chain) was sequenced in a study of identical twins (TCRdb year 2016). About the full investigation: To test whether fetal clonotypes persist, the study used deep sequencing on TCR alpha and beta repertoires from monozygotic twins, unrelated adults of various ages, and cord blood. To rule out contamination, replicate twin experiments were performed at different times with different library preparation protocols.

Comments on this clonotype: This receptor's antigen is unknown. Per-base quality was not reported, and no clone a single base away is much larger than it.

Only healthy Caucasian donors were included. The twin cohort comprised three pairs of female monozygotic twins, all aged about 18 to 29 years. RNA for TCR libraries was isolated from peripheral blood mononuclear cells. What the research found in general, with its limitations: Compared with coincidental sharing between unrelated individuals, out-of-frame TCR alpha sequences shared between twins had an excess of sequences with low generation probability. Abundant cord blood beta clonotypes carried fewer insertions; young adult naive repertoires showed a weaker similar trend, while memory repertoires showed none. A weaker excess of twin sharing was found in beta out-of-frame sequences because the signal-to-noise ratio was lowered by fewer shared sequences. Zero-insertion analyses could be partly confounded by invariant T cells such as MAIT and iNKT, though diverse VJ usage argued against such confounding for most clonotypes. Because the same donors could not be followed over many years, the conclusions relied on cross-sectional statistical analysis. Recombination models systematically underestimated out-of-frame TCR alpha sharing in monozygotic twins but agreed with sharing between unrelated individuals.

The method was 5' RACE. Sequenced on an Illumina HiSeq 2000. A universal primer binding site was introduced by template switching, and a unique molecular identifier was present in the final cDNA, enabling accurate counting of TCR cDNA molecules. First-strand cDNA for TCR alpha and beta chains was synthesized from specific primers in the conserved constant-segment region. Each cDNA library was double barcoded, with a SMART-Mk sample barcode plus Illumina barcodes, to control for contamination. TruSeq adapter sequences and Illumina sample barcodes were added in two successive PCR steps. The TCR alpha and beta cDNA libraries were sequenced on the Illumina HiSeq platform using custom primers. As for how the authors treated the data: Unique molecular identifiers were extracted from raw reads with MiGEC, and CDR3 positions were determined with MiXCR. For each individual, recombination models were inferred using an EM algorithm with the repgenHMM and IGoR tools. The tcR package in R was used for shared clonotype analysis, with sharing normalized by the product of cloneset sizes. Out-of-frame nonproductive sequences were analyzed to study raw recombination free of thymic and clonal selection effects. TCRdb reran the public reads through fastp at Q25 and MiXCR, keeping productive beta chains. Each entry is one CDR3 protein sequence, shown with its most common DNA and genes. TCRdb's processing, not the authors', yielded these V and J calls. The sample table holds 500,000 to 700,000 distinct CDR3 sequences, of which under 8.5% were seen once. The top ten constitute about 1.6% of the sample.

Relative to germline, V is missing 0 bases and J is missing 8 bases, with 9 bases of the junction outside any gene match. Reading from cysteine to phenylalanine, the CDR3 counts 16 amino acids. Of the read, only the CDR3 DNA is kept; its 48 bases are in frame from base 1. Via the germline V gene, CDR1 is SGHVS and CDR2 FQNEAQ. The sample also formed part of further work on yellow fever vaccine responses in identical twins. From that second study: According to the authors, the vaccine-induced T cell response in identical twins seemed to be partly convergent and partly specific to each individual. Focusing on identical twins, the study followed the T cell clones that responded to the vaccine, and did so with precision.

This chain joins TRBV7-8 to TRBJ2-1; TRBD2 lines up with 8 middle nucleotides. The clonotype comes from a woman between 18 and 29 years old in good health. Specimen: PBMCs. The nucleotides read TGTGCCAGCAGCTTAGCGCTAGGCGGGAGGTCTGATGAGCAGTTCTTC. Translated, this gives CASSLALGGRSDEQFF.